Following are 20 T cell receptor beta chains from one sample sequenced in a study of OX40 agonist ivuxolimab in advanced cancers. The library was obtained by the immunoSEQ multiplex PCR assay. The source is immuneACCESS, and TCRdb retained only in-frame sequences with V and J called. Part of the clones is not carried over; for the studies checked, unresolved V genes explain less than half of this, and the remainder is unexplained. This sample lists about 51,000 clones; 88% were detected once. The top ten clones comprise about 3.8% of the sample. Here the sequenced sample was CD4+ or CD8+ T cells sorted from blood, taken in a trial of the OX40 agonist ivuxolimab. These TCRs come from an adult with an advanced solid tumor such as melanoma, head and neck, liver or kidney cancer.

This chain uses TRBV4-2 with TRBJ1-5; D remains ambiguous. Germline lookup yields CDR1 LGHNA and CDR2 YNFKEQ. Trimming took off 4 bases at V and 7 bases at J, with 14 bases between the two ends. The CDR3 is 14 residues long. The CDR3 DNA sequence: TGTGCCAGCAGCCCCCCGGACCGTGACCAGCCCCAGCATTTT. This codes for CASSPPDRDQPQHF.

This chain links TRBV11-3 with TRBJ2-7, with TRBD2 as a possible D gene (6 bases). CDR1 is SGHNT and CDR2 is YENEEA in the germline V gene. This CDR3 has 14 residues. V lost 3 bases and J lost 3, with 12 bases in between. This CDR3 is CASSLVGEDYEQYF. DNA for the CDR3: TGTGCCAGCAGCTTGGTTGGGGAGGACTACGAGCAGTACTTC.

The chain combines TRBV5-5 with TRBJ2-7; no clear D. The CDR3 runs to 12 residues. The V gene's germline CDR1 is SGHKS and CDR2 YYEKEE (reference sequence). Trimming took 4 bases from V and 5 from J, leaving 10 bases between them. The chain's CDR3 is CASSIDLNEQYF. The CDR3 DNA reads TGTGCCAGCAGCATAGATCTCAACGAGCAGTACTTC.

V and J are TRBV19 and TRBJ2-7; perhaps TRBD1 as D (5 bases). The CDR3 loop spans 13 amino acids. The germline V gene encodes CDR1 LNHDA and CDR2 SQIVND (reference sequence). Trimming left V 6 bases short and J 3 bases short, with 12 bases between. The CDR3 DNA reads TGTGCCAGTAGACAGGATCCTCTCTACGAGCAGTACTTC. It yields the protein CASRQDPLYEQYF.

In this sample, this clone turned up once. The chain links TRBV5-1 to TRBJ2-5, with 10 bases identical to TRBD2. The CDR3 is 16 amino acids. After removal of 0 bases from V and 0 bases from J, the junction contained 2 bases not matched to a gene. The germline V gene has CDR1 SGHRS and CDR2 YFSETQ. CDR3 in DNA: TGCGCCAGCAGCTTGGGGGGACTAGCGAACCAAGAGACCCAGTACTTC. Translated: CASSLGGLANQETQYF.

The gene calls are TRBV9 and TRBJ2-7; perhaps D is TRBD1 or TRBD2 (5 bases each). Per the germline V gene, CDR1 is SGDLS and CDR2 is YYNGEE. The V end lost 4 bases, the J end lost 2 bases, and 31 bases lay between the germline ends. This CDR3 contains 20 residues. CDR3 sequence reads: CASSPRRSGRSGRRTYEQYF. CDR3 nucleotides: TGTGCCAGCAGCCCGAGGAGGTCTGGTCGTTCGGGACGGAGAACCTACGAGCAGTACTTC.

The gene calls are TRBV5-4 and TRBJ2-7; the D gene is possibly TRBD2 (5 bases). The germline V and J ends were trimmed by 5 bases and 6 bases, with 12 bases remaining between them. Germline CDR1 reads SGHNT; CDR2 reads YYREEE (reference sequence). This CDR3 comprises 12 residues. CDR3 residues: CASSSSSSEQYF. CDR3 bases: TGTGCCAGCAGTTCTAGCAGCAGCGAGCAGTACTTC.

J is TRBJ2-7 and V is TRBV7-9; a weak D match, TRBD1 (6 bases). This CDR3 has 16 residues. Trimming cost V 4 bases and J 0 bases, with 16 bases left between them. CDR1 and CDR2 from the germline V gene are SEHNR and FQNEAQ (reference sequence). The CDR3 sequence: CASSSSRGTSSYEQYF. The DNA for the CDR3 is TGTGCCAGCAGCTCTTCCCGTGGGACATCCTCCTACGAGCAGTACTTC.

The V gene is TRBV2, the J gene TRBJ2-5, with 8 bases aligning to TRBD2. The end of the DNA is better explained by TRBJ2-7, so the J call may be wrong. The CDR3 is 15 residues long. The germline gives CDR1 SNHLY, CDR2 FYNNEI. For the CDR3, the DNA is TGTGCCAGCAGTCCTCGTAGCGGGATATCCTACGAGCAGTACTTC. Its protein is CASSPRSGISYEQYF.

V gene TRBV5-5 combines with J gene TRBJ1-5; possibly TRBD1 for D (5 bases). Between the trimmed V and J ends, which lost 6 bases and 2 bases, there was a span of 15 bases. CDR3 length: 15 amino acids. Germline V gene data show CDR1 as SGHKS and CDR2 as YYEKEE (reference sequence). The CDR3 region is CASTTSGGGNQPQHF. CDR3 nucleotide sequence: TGTGCCAGCACCACCTCCGGGGGAGGCAATCAGCCCCAGCATTTT.

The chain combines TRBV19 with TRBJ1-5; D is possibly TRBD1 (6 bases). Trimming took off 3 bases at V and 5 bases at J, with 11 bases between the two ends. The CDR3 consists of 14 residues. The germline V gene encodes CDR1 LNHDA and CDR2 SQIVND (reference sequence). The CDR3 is CASSISAGDQPQHF. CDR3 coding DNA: TGTGCCAGTAGTATTTCGGCAGGGGATCAGCCCCAGCATTTT.

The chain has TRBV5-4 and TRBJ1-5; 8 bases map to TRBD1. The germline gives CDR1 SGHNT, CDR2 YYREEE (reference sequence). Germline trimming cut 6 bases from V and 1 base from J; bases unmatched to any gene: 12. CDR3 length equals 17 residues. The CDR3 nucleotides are TGTGCCAGCATCGGACAGGGACTAATGATCAGCAATCAGCCCCAGCATTTT. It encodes CASIGQGLMISNQPQHF.

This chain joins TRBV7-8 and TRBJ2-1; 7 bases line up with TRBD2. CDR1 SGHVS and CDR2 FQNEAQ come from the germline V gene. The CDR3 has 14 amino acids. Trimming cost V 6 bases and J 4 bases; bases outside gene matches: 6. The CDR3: CASRHSGDYNEQFF. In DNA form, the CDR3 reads TGTGCCAGCAGACACAGCGGGGATTACAATGAGCAGTTCTTC.

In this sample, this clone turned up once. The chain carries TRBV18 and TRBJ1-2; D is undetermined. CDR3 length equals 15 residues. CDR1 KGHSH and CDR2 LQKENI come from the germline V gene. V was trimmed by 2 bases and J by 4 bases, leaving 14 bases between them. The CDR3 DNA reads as TGTGCCAGCTCACCAACCAACAGCGGACGCTATGGCTACACCTTC. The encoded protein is CASSPTNSGRYGYTF.

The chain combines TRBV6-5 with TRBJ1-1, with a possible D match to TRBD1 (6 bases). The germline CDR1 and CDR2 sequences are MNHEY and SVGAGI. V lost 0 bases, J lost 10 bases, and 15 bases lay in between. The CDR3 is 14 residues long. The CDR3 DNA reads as TGTGCCAGCAGTTACTCGAGGGGGGCGCGGGTAGCTTTCTTT. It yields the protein CASSYSRGARVAFF.

The DNA of the CDR3 is TGTGCCAGCAGTTTATACAGGGATTACGATCAGCCCCAGCATTTT. Residues: CASSLYRDYDQPQHF. The chain has TRBV27 and TRBJ1-5; a weak D match, TRBD1 (6 bases). The CDR3 totals 15 residues. Germline values: CDR1 MNHEY, CDR2 SMNVEV (reference sequence). V lost 1 base and J lost 5, with 12 bases in between.

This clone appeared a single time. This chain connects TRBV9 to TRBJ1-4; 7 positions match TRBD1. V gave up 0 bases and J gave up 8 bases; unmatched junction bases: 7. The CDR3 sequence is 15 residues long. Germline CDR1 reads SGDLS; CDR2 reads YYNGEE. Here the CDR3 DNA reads TGTGCCAGCAGCGTAGACAGGGGCTCGAAGGAAAAACTGTTTTTT. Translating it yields CASSVDRGSKEKLFF.

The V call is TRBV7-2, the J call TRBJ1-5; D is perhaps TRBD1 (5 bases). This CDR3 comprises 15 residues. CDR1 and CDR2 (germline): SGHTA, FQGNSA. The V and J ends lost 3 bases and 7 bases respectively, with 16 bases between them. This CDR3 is CASSLGRVGRQPQHF. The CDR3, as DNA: TGTGCCAGCAGCTTGGGCAGGGTAGGGAGGCAGCCCCAGCATTTT.

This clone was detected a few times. DNA for the CDR3: TGTGCCAGCAGCGTAGCGGGAGGTGGGGAGACCCAGTACTTC. Its protein is CASSVAGGGETQYF. The chain combines TRBV9 with TRBJ2-5, with TRBD2 matching 7 bases. V shed 0 bases and J 5 bases; nucleotides not matched to a gene: 4. Germline loops: CDR1 SGDLS, CDR2 YYNGEE. This CDR3 comprises 14 residues. The variable domain in full, completed from reference TRBV9 and TRBJ2-5, reads DSGVTQTPKHLITATGQRVTLRCSPRSGDLSVYWYQQSLDQGLQFLIQYYNGEERAKGNILERFSAQQFPDLHSELNLSSLELGDSALYFCASSVAGGGETQYFGPGTRLLVL.

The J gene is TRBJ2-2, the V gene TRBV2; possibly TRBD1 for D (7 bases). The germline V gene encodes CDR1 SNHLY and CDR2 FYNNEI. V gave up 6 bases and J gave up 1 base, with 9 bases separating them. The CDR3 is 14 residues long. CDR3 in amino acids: CASRQGGNTGELFF. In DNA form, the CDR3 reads TGTGCCAGCAGGCAGGGGGGGAACACCGGGGAGCTGTTTTTT.